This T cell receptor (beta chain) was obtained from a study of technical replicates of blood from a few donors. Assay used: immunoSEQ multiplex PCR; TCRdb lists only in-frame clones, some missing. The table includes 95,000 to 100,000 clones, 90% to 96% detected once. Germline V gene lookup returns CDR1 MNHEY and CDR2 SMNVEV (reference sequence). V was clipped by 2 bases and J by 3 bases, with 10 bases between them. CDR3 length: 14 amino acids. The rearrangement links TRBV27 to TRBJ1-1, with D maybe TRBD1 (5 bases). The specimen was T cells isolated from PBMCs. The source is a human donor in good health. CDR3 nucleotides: TGTGCCAGCAGTTTAGTGTGGGGGGACACTGAAGCTTTCTTT. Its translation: CASSLVWGDTEAFF.